The 3 T cell receptor beta chains below were found in one sample sequenced in a study of blood T cell repertoires in COVID-19. Libraries were prepared by immunoSEQ multiplex PCR; TCRdb keeps only in-frame clonotypes and omits some of them. The sample lists under 300,000 clones, about 80% occurring once. What was sequenced was peripheral blood. These receptors all stem from a woman between 45 and 60 years old who had recovered from COVID-19.

This chain links TRBV4-3 with TRBJ2-1; TRBD2 matches 10 bases. Germline V lookup: CDR1 LGHNA, CDR2 YSLEER. This CDR3 is 17 amino acids long. V gave up 3 bases and J gave up 7 bases; unmatched junction bases: 12. CDR3 in DNA: TGCGCCAGCAGCCATGGACTAGCGGCCTACAACGTTAATGAGCAGTTCTTC. Translation: CASSHGLAAYNVNEQFF.

The chain has TRBV28 and TRBJ1-1; no reliable D call. CDR3 size: 18 residues. Trimming took off 6 bases at V and 0 bases at J, with 23 bases between the two ends. Germline V lookup: CDR1 MDHEN, CDR2 SYDVKM. The CDR3 here is CASRGRRPLSSMNTEAFF. The CDR3 DNA is TGTGCCAGCAGGGGGAGAAGACCCCTTTCATCCATGAACACTGAAGCTTTCTTT.

The rearrangement links TRBV6-2 or TRBV6-3 to TRBJ2-7, with 7 bases identical to TRBD1. The CDR3 loop spans 12 amino acids. Germline CDR1 reads MNHEY; CDR2 reads SVGEGT. After removal of 3 bases from V and 11 bases from J, the junction contained 7 bases not matched to a gene. As DNA, the CDR3 is TGTGCCAGCAGTTATTACGGTGACAGGGAGTACTTC. Its translation: CASSYYGDREYF.